This TCR beta chain originates from a study of blood T cell repertoires in COVID-19. Study at large: Some COVID-19 samples were acute and others convalescent; all came from the United States, Italy and Spain. In each case, the material was cDNA or gDNA derived from T cells, B-cell-depleted T cells, or PBMCs.

As handled by the study authors: Amplification of reference gene primers provided the estimated nucleated cell counts. Assay used: immunoSEQ multiplex PCR; TCRdb lists only in-frame clones, some missing. Clonal size and the V and J genes are those of that table, whereas D and trimming came from the DNA. In the table there are 150,000 or so clones, roughly 78% of which are singletons. This clone was seen just once. V shed 1 base and J shed 6 bases, with 15 bases lying between them. Germline V gene sequence: CDR1 MNHEY, CDR2 SVGAGI. CDR3 length: 15 residues. Sample: peripheral blood. The chain joins TRBV6-5 to TRBJ1-2, with D possibly matching TRBD1 (6 bases). The clonotype was recovered from a human donor with acute or convalescent COVID-19. The donor label of this sample is uncertain. CDR3 bases: TGTGCCAGCAGTTACTTTTCTGGGGGCGAAAATGGCTACACCTTC. The encoded protein is CASSYFSGGENGYTF.